The clone carrying this TCR beta chain appeared a single time. This sample stems from a study of blood T cell repertoires in COVID-19. Background on the study: Italy, Spain and the United States were the sources of the convalescent and acute COVID-19 samples. Nucleic acid was either cDNA or gDNA, and it came from T cells, B-cell-depleted T cells, or PBMCs.

V was trimmed by 6 bases and J by 5 bases, leaving 5 bases between them. CDR3 length equals 11 residues. Libraries were prepared by immunoSEQ multiplex PCR; TCRdb keeps only in-frame clonotypes and omits some of them. The data hold 200,000 to 300,000 clones, with about four fifths observed a single time. This clonotype originated in a woman younger than 35 with acute or convalescent COVID-19. Sequenced sample: peripheral blood. V and J are TRBV12-3 or TRBV12-4 and TRBJ2-1; D gene ambiguous. The CDR3 nucleotides read TGTGCCAGCAGAACAAACAATGAGCAGTTCTTC. Translation gives CASRTNNEQFF.